This TCR beta chain was captured by sequencing in a study of shared clonotypes between healthy human individuals. Whole-study results and caveats: The diversity represented, both genetic and in exposure history, was limited by few donors.

Per germline, CDR1 MNHEY and CDR2 SMNVEV (reference sequence). CDR3 length: 15 amino acids. Losses at the gene ends were 5 bases for V and 7 bases for J; bases not matched to a gene: 4. Data came from immunoSEQ multiplex PCR; TCRdb stores just in-frame clones and leaves some out. The data contain some 510,000 clones, 70% to 80% of them singletons. As regards this clone: Its antigen is not identified.

The receptor was isolated from a woman aged 40 to 50 in good health. Some clones in this sample may be carry-over from other donors' samples. The chain employs TRBV27 and TRBJ2-2, with 13 bases aligning to TRBD2. The sample was PBMCs. The CDR3 sequence is CASSIGLAGVGELFF. The CDR3 DNA follows: TGTGCCAGCAGTATCGGACTAGCGGGAGTCGGGGAGCTGTTTTTT.